Listed here are 23 T cell receptor beta chains from one sample, sequenced in a study of blood T cell repertoires in COVID-19. Sequencing used immunoSEQ multiplex PCR; TCRdb keeps in-frame clones, though not all of them. The sample has roughly 180,000 clones, more than 80% seen once. The sequencing sample was made of peripheral blood. The receptors come from a woman in her fifties or sixties with acute or convalescent COVID-19.

V usage is TRBV5-1 and J usage is TRBJ2-7; 12 bases match TRBD2. Germline CDR1 SGHRS, CDR2 YFSETQ. This CDR3 spans 14 amino acids. Trimming cost V 2 bases and J 3 bases; bases outside gene matches: 0. The chain's CDR3 is CASSLLAGGYEQYF. The CDR3 region has the DNA TGCGCCAGCAGCTTACTAGCGGGAGGCTACGAGCAGTACTTC.

This rearrangement joins TRBV7-3 to TRBJ2-1; 11 nucleotides agree with TRBD2. V dropped 0 bases and J dropped 2; count of bases not matched to a gene: 0. The CDR3 is 16 amino acids. From germline, CDR1 is SGHTA and CDR2 FQGTGA. The CDR3 bases are TGTGCCAGCAGCTTAACTAGCGGGAGGGCCTACAATGAGCAGTTCTTC. Its protein is CASSLTSGRAYNEQFF.

V gene TRBV30 combines with J gene TRBJ1-5, with TRBD1 matching 9 bases. The length of the CDR3 is 13 residues. V lost 4 bases to trimming and J lost 6 bases; unmatched junction nucleotides: 4. Germline CDR1 reads GTSNPN; CDR2 reads SVGIG (reference sequence). The CDR3 sequence is CAWTGQGGQPQHF. In DNA, the CDR3 is TGTGCCTGGACGGGACAGGGAGGTCAGCCCCAGCATTTT.

With regard to this clone: Other DNA sequences in this specimen translate into the identical CDR3. This chain uses TRBV5-1 with TRBJ1-1; 7 nucleotides agree with TRBD1. CDR3 size: 14 residues. Germline V lookup: CDR1 SGHRS, CDR2 YFSETQ. V shed 4 bases and J 2 bases; nucleotides not matched to a gene: 5. CDR3 DNA sequence: TGCGCCAGCAGCCTGGGACAGACCAACACTGAAGCTTTCTTT. Protein sequence: CASSLGQTNTEAFF.

V is TRBV6-5 and J is TRBJ2-3, with no clear D. The CDR3 totals 14 residues. The V end lost 2 bases, the J end lost 0 bases, and 6 bases lay between the germline ends. Germline V lookup: CDR1 MNHEY, CDR2 SVGAGI. The CDR3 DNA reads as TGTGCCAGCAGTTACCAACTAAGCACAGATACGCAGTATTTT. As protein: CASSYQLSTDTQYF.

The chain employs TRBV24-1 and TRBJ2-1, with 7 bases identical to TRBD2. The germline V gene encodes CDR1 KGHDR and CDR2 SFDVKD. Unmatched junction bases numbered 6, after V lost 4 bases and J lost 4 bases. The CDR3 runs 15 residues. The CDR3 is CATSENGRPYNEQFF. The CDR3 DNA sequence: TGTGCCACCAGTGAGAACGGGAGGCCATACAATGAGCAGTTCTTC.

The gene calls are TRBV28 and TRBJ1-5; 9 positions agree with TRBD1. V lost 6 bases to trimming and J lost 7 bases; unmatched junction nucleotides: 7. The CDR3 consists of 14 residues. CDR1 and CDR2 from the germline V gene are MDHEN and SYDVKM. As DNA, the CDR3 is TGTGCCAGCAGAGAAACGGGACAGGGACAGCCCCAGCATTTT. Encoded protein: CASRETGQGQPQHF.

The gene calls are TRBV19 and TRBJ2-7, with D possibly matching TRBD1 (6 bases). CDR3 length: 13 residues. Looked up from germline, CDR1 is LNHDA and CDR2 is SQIVND (reference sequence). V lost 5 bases to trimming and J lost 3 bases, with 11 bases between them. Here the CDR3 DNA reads TGTGCCAGTAGTTCCGGCAGGGGCTACGAGCAGTACTTC. It encodes CASSSGRGYEQYF.

The chain has TRBV6-5 and TRBJ1-1, with 7 positions matching TRBD1. CDR1 MNHEY and CDR2 SVGAGI come from the germline V gene. The V and J ends lost 5 bases and 10 bases, in that order; junction bases with no gene match: 4. The CDR3 has 11 amino acids. This CDR3 reads CASSPRQGAFF. As DNA, the CDR3 is TGTGCCAGCAGTCCCCGACAGGGAGCTTTCTTT.

This chain joins TRBV29-1 and TRBJ1-5; no firm D call. V lost 2 bases, J lost 3 bases, and 8 bases lay in between. Germline assignment: CDR1 SQVTM and CDR2 ANQGSEA. This CDR3 comprises 13 residues. In nucleotides, the CDR3 is TGCAGCGTTGAACTTGACAACAATCAGCCCCAGCATTTT. This codes for CSVELDNNQPQHF.

In this sample, this clone turned up once. The chain is built from TRBV7-9 and TRBJ2-5, with 8 bases lining up with TRBD1. Trimming removed 3 bases from V and 1 base from J; junction bases left unmatched: 4. Germline values: CDR1 SEHNR, CDR2 FQNEAQ (reference sequence). The CDR3 is made up of 15 amino acids. The DNA of the CDR3 is TGTGCCAGCAGCTTGTACAGGGGGTCCCAAGAGACCCAGTACTTC. This encodes CASSLYRGSQETQYF.

This chain joins TRBV12-5 and TRBJ1-5, with 7 bases that match TRBD1. V shed 3 bases and J 1 base; nucleotides not matched to a gene: 0. The CDR3 consists of 14 residues. The germline V gene has CDR1 LGHNT and CDR2 FRNRAP. This chain's CDR3 is CASGLQGSNQPQHF. The DNA for the CDR3 is TGTGCTAGTGGTTTACAGGGGAGCAATCAGCCCCAGCATTTT.

This rearrangement joins TRBV28 to TRBJ1-2; TRBD1 aligns across 10 bases. The CDR3 is 19 residues long. Germline V CDR1 and CDR2: MDHEN, SYDVKM. J lost 5 bases, V lost 4 bases, and 19 bases had no gene match. CDR3 region: CASSSYTRGTGANFYGYTF. The DNA for the CDR3 is TGTGCCAGCAGTTCTTACACTAGGGGGACAGGGGCTAATTTTTATGGCTACACCTTC.

The J gene is TRBJ1-2, the V gene TRBV3-1 (or the pseudogene TRBV3-2); D ambiguous. V was shortened by 3 bases and J by 0 bases, with 8 bases between the two germline ends. The CDR3 loop spans 14 amino acids. Germline loops: CDR1 LGHDT, CDR2 YNNKEL (reference sequence). CDR3 sequence (DNA): TGTGCCAGCAGCCAGGGCAGCTCTAACTATGGCTACACCTTC. Amino acid sequence: CASSQGSSNYGYTF.

The chain carries TRBV7-8 and TRBJ1-5; TRBD1 might be the D (5 bases). V dropped 4 bases and J dropped 2 bases, with 12 bases sitting between them. Germline CDR1 SGHVS, CDR2 FQNEAQ. CDR3 length: 15 residues. In DNA, the CDR3 is TGTGCCAGCAGCTCACAGGTAATCCGCAATCAGCCCCAGCATTTT. Translation: CASSSQVIRNQPQHF.

This clone was picked up one time. This chain joins TRBV19 and TRBJ1-5; no firm D call. Germline CDR1 LNHDA, CDR2 SQIVND (reference sequence). The CDR3 sequence is 15 residues long. Trimming stripped 1 base from V and 2 bases from J, with 9 bases between. This CDR3 reads CASSIARNGNQPQHF. CDR3 in DNA: TGTGCCAGTAGTATAGCCAGGAATGGCAATCAGCCCCAGCATTTT.

The gene calls are TRBV5-4 and TRBJ2-1; 9 nucleotides align to TRBD2. CDR3 length equals 13 residues. V lost 4 bases to trimming and J lost 7 bases; unmatched junction nucleotides: 3. Germline-derived CDR1 and CDR2 are SGHNT and YYREEE (reference sequence). The CDR3 DNA reads as TGTGCCAGCAGCGGCGGGGGGGGTAATGAGCAGTTCTTC. It translates to CASSGGGGNEQFF.

This sequence joins TRBV14 and TRBJ1-4; 9 bases fit TRBD1. Germline lookup yields CDR1 SGHDN and CDR2 FVKESK. V lost 6 bases to trimming and J lost 4 bases; unmatched junction nucleotides: 3. CDR3 size: 14 residues. This CDR3 reads CASRLTGGNEKLFF. The CDR3 bases are TGTGCCAGCAGACTGACAGGGGGTAATGAAAAACTGTTTTTT.

CDR3 residues: CAIQGAQNYGYTF. The CDR3 DNA follows: TGTGCCATACAGGGGGCGCAGAACTATGGCTACACCTTC. The rearrangement links TRBV6-6 to TRBJ1-2; 9 bases are a match to TRBD1. Trimming cost V 10 bases and J 2 bases; bases outside gene matches: 5. This CDR3 has 13 amino acids. Looked up from germline, CDR1 is MNHNY and CDR2 is SVGAGI (reference sequence).

The chain joins TRBV30 to TRBJ1-1; D perhaps matches TRBD1 (6 bases). CDR3 length: 12 residues. V was clipped by 5 bases and J by 0 bases, with 7 bases between them. Per the germline V gene, CDR1 is GTSNPN and CDR2 is SVGIG (reference sequence). In nucleotides, the CDR3 is TGTGCCTGGGGACAGATGAACACTGAAGCTTTCTTT. The encoded protein is CAWGQMNTEAFF. Drawing the rest from reference TRBV30 and TRBJ1-1, the complete variable domain is SQTIHQWPATLVQPVGSPLSLECTVEGTSNPNLYWYRQAAGRGLQLLFYSVGIGQISSEVPQNLSASRPQDRQFILSSKKLLLSDSGFYLCAWGQMNTEAFFGQGTRLTVV.

The genes are TRBV19 and TRBJ2-1; 12 bases map to TRBD2. Germline loops: CDR1 LNHDA, CDR2 SQIVND (reference sequence). The J segment lost 7 bases and the V segment lost 0 bases, leaving 7 bases of the junction unmatched. This CDR3 has 17 amino acids. The DNA for the CDR3 is TGTGCCAGTAGTATAGATCCCGGGACTAGCGGGCGTAATGAGCAGTTCTTC. It codes for CASSIDPGTSGRNEQFF.

This chain connects TRBV19 to TRBJ2-7, with D perhaps TRBD2 (6 bases). There are 15 residues in the CDR3. V lost 4 bases and J 2 bases, leaving 15 bases between the germline ends. Per the germline V gene, CDR1 is LNHDA and CDR2 is SQIVND (reference sequence). CDR3 amino acids: CASSRVSSGAYEQYF. DNA for the CDR3: TGTGCCAGTAGTAGGGTGAGTAGCGGCGCCTACGAGCAGTACTTC.

The CDR3 loop reads CASSALAGGPTGELFF. The CDR3 nucleotides read TGTGCCAGCAGTGCACTAGCGGGAGGGCCGACCGGGGAGCTGTTTTTT. V gene TRBV6-1 combines with J gene TRBJ2-2; 13 bases are shared with TRBD2. The germline V gene has CDR1 MNHNS and CDR2 SASEGT. This CDR3 region has 16 residues. V shed 4 bases, J shed 5 bases, and the junction held 4 bases outside the gene matches.